Reported below is one T cell receptor beta chain. Its antigen target is currently unknown. The DNA ends 3 residues before the CDR3 does, and the rest of the CDR3 is filled in from the germline J gene. These data are taken from a study of T cells in women clearing cervical HPV infection listed by TCRdb under 2018. Notes on the research overall: The cases were 20 to 30 women with histologically confirmed HPV16-related CIN3 or worse, and 2 of those women had invasive cancers. Since HLA typing was available for only a few women, HLA type could not be ruled out as a confounder. For cases, a median interval of 149 days, with an interquartile range of about 90 to 210 days, was observed between lesion detection and blood sampling. The roughly 23 controls were women who cleared a single incident HPV16 infection within 12 months without developing precancer or cancer. In the parent cohort, roughly 10,000 women aged 18 or older were enrolled in Guanacaste, Costa Rica, during about 1993 to 1994 and were followed for less than 8 years. Five blinded duplicates per group were added as quality controls, so that 60 or so samples were obtained: approximately 50 participants and around 10 replicates. Cases had a median age of almost 35 years compared with 37 to 40 for controls, and baseline characteristics showed no significant differences between the groups. Cases and controls were matched on age within five years and on year of sample collection. The exploratory proof-of-principle case-control study was nested within the Guanacaste HPV Natural History Study in Costa Rica and compared TCR repertoires across cervical HPV16 outcomes. Case blood was taken at the visit when the lesion was first identified, whereas control blood was taken when infection was no longer detected. What the study reported, not specific to this receptor: Significantly higher TCR repertoire richness was observed in CIN3+ cases than in controls across sequencing depths, whereas no difference in evenness was found. Cases were distinguished from controls with an estimated AUC of about 0.8 by random forest classifiers combining richness and V gene abundances. Lower TRBV6-7 relative abundance was observed in cases than in controls (around 0.1% versus 0.15%; Bonferroni P = 0.0008). Because the number of T cells per sample was unknown, the richness differences could reflect varying T-cell content rather than repertoire biology. The cross-sectional design could not show whether associations preceded infection or resulted from it; effector/memory subsets and HPV-specific T cells were not isolated.

TCR beta CDR3 regions were amplified by multiplex PCR from an average of approximately 1,200 ng genomic DNA per sample using the immunoSEQ assay. The assay corrected primer bias using a complete synthetic TCR repertoire to establish an amplification baseline. Amplicons were sequenced on the Illumina platform. The published analysis was carried out like this. Error correction of the sequences involved clustering with frequency ratios plus a modified nearest-neighbor algorithm, after which the sequences were analyzed in the immunoSEQ Analyzer using IMGT gene definitions. At each rarefaction depth, TCR richness and evenness were averaged across 20 rarefaction repeats, and samples with fewer sequences than that depth were excluded. Wilcoxon rank sum tests with FDR correction were used to compare V, D and J gene relative abundances between the groups. An intraclass correlation of around 96% for TCR richness and an average of about 77% across 65 or so gene segments were obtained from the blinded duplicates. Here the immuneACCESS table is served through TCRdb, limited to in-frame sequences with V and J called. Missing clones are a known gap in these copies; in checked studies unresolved V genes cover under half, and the rest lacks a known reason. V, J and clone size are taken as reported in that table, and D and trimming were inferred from the DNA itself. This sample's clone table shows tens of thousands of clones. The top ten constitute about 6.3% of the sample.

Every participant had a single incident cervical HPV16 infection, and women with prevalent HPV16 infections were excluded. Cervical HPV DNA was detected by MY09/MY11 PCR and genotyped by dot-blot hybridization. Fifteen mL of heparinized blood were centrifuged, and the buffy coat was split into aliquots, frozen at -30 degrees C, and then kept at -80 degrees C. QIAGEN kits were used to extract genomic DNA from buffy coat specimens. In the germline V gene, CDR1 corresponds to SGHRS and CDR2 to YFSETQ. Here V drops 3 bases and J drops 4 bases, and the junction holds 7 bases not matched to any gene. The CDR3 holds 16 amino acids from the cysteine to the phenylalanine. The CDR3 was read in part: 39 bases, with the frame set at base 1.

This TCR was sampled from a woman between 18 and 75 years old with a cervical HPV16 infection that either progressed to CIN3+ or cleared (not recorded which). The chain employs TRBV5-1 and TRBJ2-1, with 10 bases in between that match TRBD2. Input material: blood buffy coat. Partial CDR3 DNA: TGCGCCAGCAGCTCCACTGGACTAGCGGTATACAATGAG. It encodes CASSSTGLAVYNE. The entire CDR3 protein reads CASSSTGLAVYNEQFF.